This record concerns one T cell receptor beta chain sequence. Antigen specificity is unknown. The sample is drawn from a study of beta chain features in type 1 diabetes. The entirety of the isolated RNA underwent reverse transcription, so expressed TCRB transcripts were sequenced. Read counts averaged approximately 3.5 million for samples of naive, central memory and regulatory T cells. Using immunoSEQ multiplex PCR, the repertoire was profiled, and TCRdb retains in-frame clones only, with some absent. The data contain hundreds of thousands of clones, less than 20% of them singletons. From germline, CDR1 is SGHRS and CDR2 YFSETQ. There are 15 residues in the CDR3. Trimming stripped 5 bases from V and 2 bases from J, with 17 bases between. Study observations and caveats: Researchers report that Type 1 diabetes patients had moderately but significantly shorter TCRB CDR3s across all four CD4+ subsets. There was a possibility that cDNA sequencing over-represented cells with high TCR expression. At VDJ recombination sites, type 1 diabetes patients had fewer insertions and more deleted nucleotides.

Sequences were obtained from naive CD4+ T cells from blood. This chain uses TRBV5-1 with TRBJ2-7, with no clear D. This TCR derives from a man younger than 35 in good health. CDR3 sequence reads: CASSPGSLSPYEQYF. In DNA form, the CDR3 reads TGCGCCAGCAGTCCGGGCAGCCTATCACCCTACGAGCAGTACTTC.